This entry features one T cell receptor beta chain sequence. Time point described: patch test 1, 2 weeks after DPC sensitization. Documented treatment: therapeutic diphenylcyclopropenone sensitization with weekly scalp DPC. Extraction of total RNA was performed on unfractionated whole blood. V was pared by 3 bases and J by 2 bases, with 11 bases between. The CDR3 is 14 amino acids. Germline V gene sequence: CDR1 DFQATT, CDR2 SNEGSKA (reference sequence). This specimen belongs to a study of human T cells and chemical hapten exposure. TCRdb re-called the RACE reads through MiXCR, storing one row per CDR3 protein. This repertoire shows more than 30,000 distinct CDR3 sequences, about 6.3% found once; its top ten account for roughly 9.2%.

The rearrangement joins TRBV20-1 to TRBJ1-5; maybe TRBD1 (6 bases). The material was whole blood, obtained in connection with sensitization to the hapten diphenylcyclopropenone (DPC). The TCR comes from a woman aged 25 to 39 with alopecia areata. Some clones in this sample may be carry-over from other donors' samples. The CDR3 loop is CSASPGAGNQPQHF. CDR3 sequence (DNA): TGCAGTGCTAGCCCAGGGGCGGGCAATCAGCCCCAGCATTTT.